This T cell receptor (beta chain) was captured in a study of shared clonotypes between healthy human individuals. Findings and caveats of the study: Researchers found naive subsets generally carried larger estimated richness than memory subsets.

It was at deep level that the assay was run. The method was immunoSEQ multiplex PCR; TCRdb's version includes in-frame clones alone and lacks a portion of them. The data hold some 1.5 million clones, with 95% to 99% observed a single time. CDR1 MNHEY and CDR2 SVGAGI come from the germline V gene. The CDR3 contains 11 residues. V was clipped by 5 bases and J by 3 bases, with 5 bases between them. With regard to this clone: The antigen is unknown.

The sample comprised naive CD4+ T cells sorted from blood. Subset specified: CD45RA+ positively selected. This TCR came from a man younger than 40 in good health. The rearrangement uses TRBV6-5 and TRBJ2-7; unclear D gene. The CDR3 region is CASSDGYEQYF. As DNA, the CDR3 is TGTGCCAGCAGTGATGGCTACGAGCAGTACTTC.